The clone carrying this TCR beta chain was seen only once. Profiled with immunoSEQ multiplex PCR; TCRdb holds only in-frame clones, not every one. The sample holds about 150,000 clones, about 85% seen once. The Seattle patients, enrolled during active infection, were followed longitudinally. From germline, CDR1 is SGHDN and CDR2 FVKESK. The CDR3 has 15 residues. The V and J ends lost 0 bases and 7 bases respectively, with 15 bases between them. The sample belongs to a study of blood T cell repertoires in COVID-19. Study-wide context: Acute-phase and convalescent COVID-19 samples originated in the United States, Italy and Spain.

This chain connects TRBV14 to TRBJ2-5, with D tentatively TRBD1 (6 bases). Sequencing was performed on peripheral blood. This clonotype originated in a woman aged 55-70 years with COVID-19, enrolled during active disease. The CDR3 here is CASSQEARGGWTQYF. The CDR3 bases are TGTGCCAGCAGCCAAGAGGCACGAGGGGGATGGACCCAGTACTTC.